These 13 T cell receptor beta chains were sequenced from one sample in a study of human T cells and chemical hapten exposure. One entry per CDR3 protein results from TCRdb running MiXCR on the RACE reads. The sample lists tens of thousands of distinct CDR3 sequences, approximately 8.8% occurring once. This sample's time point: pre-sensitization, week 0. Treatment of the sample: therapeutic diphenylcyclopropenone sensitization with weekly scalp DPC. Source: whole blood, taken in connection with sensitization to the hapten diphenylcyclopropenone (DPC). The source of these receptors is a middle-aged woman with alopecia areata. Some clones in this sample may be carry-over from other donors' samples.

The chain employs TRBV9 and TRBJ2-7; 9 nucleotides align to TRBD1. The CDR3 spans 15 residues. After removal of 3 bases from V and 7 bases from J, the junction contained 11 bases not matched to a gene. Germline CDR1 and CDR2: SGDLS and YYNGEE. CDR3 amino acids: CASSGPETGGGEQYF. In nucleotides, the CDR3 is TGTGCCAGCAGCGGACCTGAGACAGGGGGAGGAGAGCAGTACTTC.

The DNA of the CDR3 is TGCGCCAGCAGCCGGGGGACATTAGCGAGGAACACTGAAGCTTTCTTT. Translation gives CASSRGTLARNTEAFF. The genes are TRBV4-1 and TRBJ1-1, with D possibly TRBD1 on 6 matching bases. This CDR3 spans 16 amino acids. CDR1 is MGHRA, CDR2 YSYEKL, per germline. V lost 4 bases, J lost 1 base, and 16 bases lay in between.

The genes are TRBV20-1 and TRBJ2-3, with 11 bases matching TRBD2. Germline trimming cut 1 base from V and 4 bases from J; bases unmatched to any gene: 7. The CDR3 is made up of 16 amino acids. From germline, CDR1 is DFQATT and CDR2 SNEGSKA (reference sequence). The CDR3 loop is CSARVLLAGDADTQYF. The CDR3 nucleotides read TGCAGTGCTAGAGTCCTACTAGCGGGGGACGCAGATACGCAGTATTTT.

The chain links TRBV28 to TRBJ2-2; TRBD1 agrees at 7 bases. The CDR3 totals 14 residues. The V and J ends lost 5 bases and 3 bases, in that order; junction bases with no gene match: 3. The V gene's germline CDR1 is MDHEN and CDR2 SYDVKM. Here the CDR3 DNA reads TGTGCCAGCAGTAGACAGGGCGACACCGGGGAGCTGTTTTTT. As protein: CASSRQGDTGELFF.

This clonotype was seen at least ten times. The rearrangement links TRBV6-6 to TRBJ1-5, with 7 bases lining up with TRBD1. The CDR3 has 13 residues. V shed 7 bases, J shed 11 bases, and the junction held 11 bases outside the gene matches. The V gene's germline CDR1 is MNHNY and CDR2 SVGAGI (reference sequence). Here the CDR3 reads CASNTGETGTQHF. Here the CDR3 DNA reads TGTGCCAGCAACACAGGGGAAACGGGGACCCAGCATTTT.

This clonotype was observed a handful of times. The chain uses TRBV2 and TRBJ2-1; a weak D match, TRBD2 (5 bases). Germline V gene lookup returns CDR1 SNHLY and CDR2 FYNNEI. The CDR3 runs to 14 residues. Between the trimmed V and J ends, which lost 4 bases and 9 bases, there was a span of 16 bases. The DNA for the CDR3 is TGTGCCAGCAGTGTTACGACGCGGGCGGGTGAGCAGTTCTTC. Encoded protein: CASSVTTRAGEQFF.

This clonotype has at least ten counts. The chain has TRBV6-1 and TRBJ1-5; D ambiguous. This CDR3 comprises 13 residues. Germline V gene lookup returns CDR1 MNHNS and CDR2 SASEGT. Trimming removed 4 bases from V and 4 bases from J, with 8 bases in between. CDR3 in amino acids: CASSASSNQPQHF. In DNA form, the CDR3 reads TGTGCCAGCAGTGCGTCTTCGAATCAGCCCCAGCATTTT.

This clonotype was recorded many times. The J gene is TRBJ2-5, the V gene TRBV25-1, with 10 bases identical to TRBD2. The CDR3 is made up of 13 amino acids. Germline-derived CDR1 and CDR2 are MGHDK and SYGVNS. V shed 7 bases and J 4 bases; nucleotides not matched to a gene: 3. CDR3 protein: CASIPSGGETQYF. Here the CDR3 DNA reads TGTGCCAGCATTCCTAGCGGGGGAGAGACCCAGTACTTC.

As concerns this clonotype: A much bigger clone sits one base away, suggesting this may be a read error. The J gene is TRBJ1-1, the V gene TRBV18; tentatively, D is TRBD1 (5 bases). Germline CDR1 and CDR2: KGHSH and LQKENI. This CDR3 contains 13 residues. Trimming removed 8 bases at V and 0 bases at J, with 10 bases between. In DNA form, the CDR3 reads TGTGCCAGCGTAGACAGCATGAACACTGAAGCTTTCTTT. As protein: CASVDSMNTEAFF.

This clonotype was counted many times. Written as DNA, the CDR3 is TGCGCCAGCAGCCAAGCAAGAGGTGGATATGGAAACACCATATATTTT. This encodes CASSQARGGYGNTIYF. The chain has TRBV4-3 and TRBJ1-3; D gene uncertain. CDR3 length: 16 residues. Per germline, CDR1 LGHNA and CDR2 YSLEER. Deletions cut 1 base from V and 3 bases from J, with 13 bases between.

This clonotype came up many times. The chain recombines TRBV4-1 with TRBJ2-1; D gene unclear. V lost 0 bases and J 8 bases, leaving 11 bases between the germline ends. Germline CDR1 is MGHRA and CDR2 is YSYEKL. CDR3 length: 14 amino acids. CDR3 loop: CASSQDPARDEQFF. DNA of the CDR3: TGCGCCAGCAGCCAAGATCCGGCCCGCGATGAGCAGTTCTTC.

This clonotype was seen at least ten times. The chain has TRBV5-5 and TRBJ2-1; D is perhaps TRBD2 (5 bases). Germline V lookup: CDR1 SGHKS, CDR2 YYEKEE (reference sequence). The CDR3 length is 15 residues. With 4 bases removed from V and 7 bases from J, the gap between germline ends came to 18 bases. The CDR3 DNA is TGTGCCAGCAGCCCCGACTTCACTTGGGAGAATGAGCAGTTCTTC. This translates into CASSPDFTWENEQFF.

Many counts were recorded for this clonotype. This chain connects TRBV30 to TRBJ2-5; D uncertain. The CDR3 covers 14 residues. CDR1 and CDR2 from the germline V gene are GTSNPN and SVGIG (reference sequence). V lost 2 bases and J lost 4, with 14 bases in between. The CDR3 DNA follows: TGTGCCTGGAGTCGACCCCCCGGTAGAGAGACCCAGTACTTC. Amino acids: CAWSRPPGRETQYF.